This record looks at one TCR beta chain sequence and its context. The antigen is unknown. Method: immunoSEQ multiplex PCR; TCRdb's copy keeps in-frame clones and lacks some. This sample carries around 450,000 clones, roughly nine tenths of them seen once, and the ten largest clones take roughly 2.5%. CDR1 and CDR2 from the germline V gene are SGHTA and FQGTGA. Losses at the gene ends were 3 bases for V and 1 base for J; bases not matched to a gene: 2. The CDR3 is made up of 15 amino acids. Treatment of the sample: approximately 18 received Ad26.COV2.S at low or high dose, single or two shots; 5 received placebo; per-sample allocation not given. The investigators took samples on day 63 after the first vaccine or placebo injection. These data are taken from a study of Ad26.COV2.S vaccination and SARS-CoV-2 variants. Findings of the study overall: A substantial breadth of spike-specific CD8+ and CD4+ T cell responses after vaccination has been reported.

Sample: peripheral blood, taken in a trial of Ad26.COV2.S vaccine versus placebo. V usage is TRBV7-3 and J usage is TRBJ2-3; 9 positions match TRBD2. The source is a person aged 18-60 years who received the Ad26.COV2.S COVID-19 vaccine or a placebo. The CDR3: CASSLTSGGTDTQYF. CDR3 sequence (DNA): TGTGCCAGCAGCTTGACTAGCGGTGGCACAGATACGCAGTATTTT.